Below, 26 T cell receptor beta chains from the same sample are listed, as sequenced in a study of cytomegalovirus exposure and HLA in healthy donors. Vbeta (60) and Jbeta (13) primers were used in the PCR. The method was immunoSEQ multiplex PCR; TCRdb's version includes in-frame clones alone and lacks a portion of them. The repertoire has 130,000 or so clones, roughly 83% of them found once; the top ten carry more than 1.5%. Source material: PBMCs. Receptors were obtained from a man aged 35-49 years in good health and CMV-seronegative.

The chain links TRBV5-5 to TRBJ1-2; maybe TRBD1 (6 bases). Germline V gene sequence: CDR1 SGHKS, CDR2 YYEKEE (reference sequence). The CDR3 has 13 amino acids. Trimming removed 4 bases from V and 2 bases from J, with 9 bases in between. In DNA, the CDR3 is TGTGCCAGCAGCGGAGGACAGAACTATGGCTACACCTTC. Amino acid sequence: CASSGGQNYGYTF.

In regard to this clone: The junction and the germline gene differ at one end; a read error may be behind it. The chain joins TRBV7-7 to TRBJ2-5; D unresolved. The CDR3 consists of 14 residues. Germline CDR1 SSHAT, CDR2 FNYEAQ (reference sequence). CDR3 loop: CASSRTLEQETQYF. The CDR3 DNA reads as TGTGCTAGCAGCCGCACTCTAGAGCAAGAGACCCAGTACTTC.

This clone was seen more than once but under ten times. CDR3 sequence reads: CSASRSYEQYF. Written as DNA, the CDR3 is TGCAGTGCTAGCCGTTCCTACGAGCAGTACTTC. The chain recombines TRBV20-1 with TRBJ2-7; D remains unclear. The V and J ends lost 3 bases and 1 base respectively, with 4 bases between them. Germline CDR1 reads DFQATT; CDR2 reads SNEGSKA (reference sequence). CDR3 length equals 11 residues.

The V call is TRBV5-1, the J call TRBJ2-2; 8 bases match TRBD1. Germline V gene data show CDR1 as SGHRS and CDR2 as YFSETQ. This CDR3 has 19 residues. V shed 2 bases, J shed 0 bases, and the junction held 12 bases outside the gene matches. CDR3 DNA: TGCGCCAGCAGCTTTCGAGCGCGCAGGGGGCTAGCGAACACCGGGGAGCTGTTTTTT. It is translated as CASSFRARRGLANTGELFF.

The chain has TRBV28 and TRBJ2-2, with D possibly matching TRBD1 (6 bases). The ends were cut back, 8 bases at V and 8 bases at J, with 21 bases in the middle. The V gene's germline CDR1 is MDHEN and CDR2 SYDVKM. The CDR3 spans 15 residues. CDR3 DNA: TGTGCCAGCCGGACAGCTACCCCAGGAACAGGGGAGCTGTTTTTT. It yields the protein CASRTATPGTGELFF.

CDR3 DNA sequence: TGTGCCAGTAGTAAGACAGAAAGATACGAGCAGTACTTC. This sequence encodes CASSKTERYEQYF. The rearrangement links TRBV19 to TRBJ2-7, with D tentatively TRBD1 (5 bases). The V gene lost 4 bases and the J gene lost 4 bases, with 11 bases spanning the gap. This CDR3 spans 13 amino acids. Germline V gene sequence: CDR1 LNHDA, CDR2 SQIVND (reference sequence).

The chain has TRBV6-5 and TRBJ1-5; 8 nucleotides align to TRBD1. Looked up from germline, CDR1 is MNHEY and CDR2 is SVGAGI. The CDR3 sequence is 14 residues long. V was pared by 6 bases and J by 9 bases, with 10 bases of the junction left unmatched. Here the CDR3 DNA reads TGTGCCAGCAGCGCACAGGGGGGAGATCGGCCCCAGCATTTT. Protein sequence: CASSAQGGDRPQHF.

The rearrangement links TRBV5-6 to TRBJ1-4; D gene unclear. Germline-derived CDR1 and CDR2 are SGHDT and YYEEEE. The V and J ends lost 0 bases and 2 bases respectively, with 14 bases between them. CDR3 length: 17 residues. CDR3 nucleotide sequence: TGTGCCAGCAGCTTGGGAGGAGGGTCGGGGACTAATGAAAAACTGTTTTTT. Translated: CASSLGGGSGTNEKLFF.

The rearrangement uses TRBV4-3 and TRBJ1-5; D uncertain. Germline values: CDR1 LGHNA, CDR2 YSLEER. The CDR3 length is 15 residues. Trimming removed 4 bases at V and 4 bases at J, with 14 bases between. Here the CDR3 reads CASSPNIGENQPQHF. The CDR3 DNA reads TGCGCCAGCAGCCCGAACATCGGGGAAAATCAGCCCCAGCATTTT.

This clone was counted a single time. V usage is TRBV5-1 and J usage is TRBJ1-1; a weak D match, TRBD1 (5 bases). The germline V gene has CDR1 SGHRS and CDR2 YFSETQ. This CDR3 has 13 residues. V lost 5 bases to trimming and J lost 1 base, with 9 bases between them. CDR3 DNA sequence: TGCGCCAGCAGGACGACAGCGAACACTGAAGCTTTCTTT. It translates to CASRTTANTEAFF.

CDR3 coding DNA: TGTGCCAGCGAACTTTGGAGGGCCGCCACCGGGGAGCTGTTTTTT. This gives the protein CASELWRAATGELFF. The rearrangement links TRBV6-1 to TRBJ2-2, with TRBD2 as a possible D gene (6 bases). This CDR3 is 15 amino acids long. Trimming took 8 bases from V and 4 from J, leaving 17 bases between them. Per germline, CDR1 MNHNS and CDR2 SASEGT.

This chain uses TRBV4-1 with TRBJ1-5; D ambiguous. Trimming removed 4 bases at V and 0 bases at J, with 16 bases between. There are 17 residues in the CDR3. In germline, CDR1 is MGHRA, CDR2 YSYEKL. CDR3 in DNA: TGCGCCAGCAGCCGCACAACGGACTTTTATAGCAATCAGCCCCAGCATTTT. It yields the protein CASSRTTDFYSNQPQHF.

The J gene is TRBJ2-7, the V gene TRBV11-2, with 7 bases matching TRBD2. The CDR3 is 14 residues long. With 7 bases clipped from V and 5 bases from J, the junction kept 11 bases outside the gene matches. Germline V gene data show CDR1 as SGHAT and CDR2 as FQNNGV. The CDR3 sequence: CASTRGGSKDEQYF. CDR3 in DNA: TGTGCCAGCACCCGGGGCGGGAGTAAGGACGAGCAGTACTTC.

The chain has TRBV28 and TRBJ2-1; D may be TRBD1 (5 bases). This CDR3 has 14 residues. The germline V gene encodes CDR1 MDHEN and CDR2 SYDVKM. The V gene lost 1 base and the J gene lost 8 bases, with 12 bases spanning the gap. Here the CDR3 DNA reads TGTGCCAGCAGTTTATTAGGGGTGGGCGATGAGCAGTTCTTC. Translating gives CASSLLGVGDEQFF.

This rearrangement joins TRBV2 to TRBJ1-4, with 7 bases matching TRBD1. Germline-derived CDR1 and CDR2 are SNHLY and FYNNEI. The CDR3 consists of 14 residues. V gave up 6 bases and J gave up 7 bases; unmatched junction bases: 8. The CDR3 coding sequence is TGTGCCAGCAGCTTCGACAGGGCTGGTGAAAAACTGTTTTTT. This encodes CASSFDRAGEKLFF.

J is TRBJ2-5 and V is TRBV5-1, with a weak D call TRBD1 (5 bases). V was clipped by 0 bases and J by 4 bases, with 22 bases between them. This CDR3 is built from 18 residues. Germline V CDR1 and CDR2: SGHRS, YFSETQ. The CDR3 coding sequence is TGCGCCAGCAGCTTGGCCGAGGCAGGGCTGGGATTCGGAGAGACCCAGTACTTC. Protein product: CASSLAEAGLGFGETQYF. Combining the CDR3 with reference TRBV5-1 and TRBJ2-5 gives the whole variable domain KAGVTQTPRYLIKTRGQQVTLSCSPISGHRSVSWYQQTPGQGLQFLFEYFSETQRNKGNFPGRFSGRQFSNSRSEMNVSTLELGDSALYLCASSLAEAGLGFGETQYFGPGTRLLVL.

V is TRBV27 and J is TRBJ2-5; perhaps TRBD2 as D (5 bases). With the DNA end fitting TRBJ2-7 better, the J assignment may be wrong. CDR3 length equals 19 residues. Germline V lookup: CDR1 MNHEY, CDR2 SMNVEV (reference sequence). In DNA form, the CDR3 reads TGTGCCAGCAGTTTATCCTTCGGGAATTTGGTTACAGCATCCTACGAGCAGTACTTC. This translates into CASSLSFGNLVTASYEQYF.

The chain combines TRBV4-2 with TRBJ1-3; D may be TRBD1 (6 bases). Looked up from germline, CDR1 is LGHNA and CDR2 is YNFKEQ. V lost 2 bases and J lost 0, with 20 bases in between. This CDR3 comprises 19 residues. CDR3 DNA sequence: TGTGCCAGCAGCCAATCACACCCCGGACAGATCATCTCTGGAAACACCATATATTTT. Its translation is CASSQSHPGQIISGNTIYF.

The V gene is TRBV4-1, the J gene TRBJ2-1; 10 bases are a match to TRBD2. The ends lost 2 bases at V and 5 bases at J; junction bases unmatched: 6. CDR3 length: 16 amino acids. CDR1 is MGHRA, CDR2 YSYEKL, per germline. The CDR3 DNA reads as TGCGCCAGCAGCCAATCTTTTAGCGGGGGGCACAATGAGCAGTTCTTC. Protein product: CASSQSFSGGHNEQFF.

This clone came up once. The V call is TRBV20-1, the J call TRBJ1-2; D is unclear. V was cut by 3 bases and J by 3 bases, with 5 bases left in between. Germline CDR1 and CDR2: DFQATT and SNEGSKA (reference sequence). This CDR3 has 11 amino acids. DNA of the CDR3: TGCAGTGCTAGTGTAGACTATGGCTACACCTTC. This codes for CSASVDYGYTF.

The J gene is TRBJ1-5, the V gene TRBV9; no firm D call. V was clipped by 0 bases and J by 9 bases, with 19 bases between them. CDR3 length: 16 amino acids. CDR1 SGDLS and CDR2 YYNGEE come from the germline V gene. As DNA, the CDR3 is TGTGCCAGCAGCGTAGACTCCTCAAGCAAGTCAGGGCCCCAGCATTTT. This translates into CASSVDSSSKSGPQHF.

The chain recombines TRBV29-1 with TRBJ2-3; tentative D call: TRBD2 (7 bases). The V gene lost 0 bases and the J gene lost 4 bases, with 14 bases spanning the gap. This CDR3 contains 15 residues. CDR1 is SQVTM, CDR2 ANQGSEA, per germline. The CDR3 DNA is TGCAGCGTTGAAGACCTGAGGGGGGGGGCAGATACGCAGTATTTT. Protein: CSVEDLRGGADTQYF.

J is TRBJ2-2 and V is TRBV9; D remains ambiguous. V was clipped by 1 base and J by 0 bases, with 13 bases between them. Per germline, CDR1 SGDLS and CDR2 YYNGEE. The CDR3 sequence is 17 residues long. CDR3 coding DNA: TGTGCCAGCAGCGTACGGTCGGCGGTCTCGAACACCGGGGAGCTGTTTTTT. Translated: CASSVRSAVSNTGELFF.

This clone was picked up one time. The gene calls are TRBV4-1 and TRBJ2-3; TRBD2 aligns across 13 bases. With V trimmed by 4 bases and J by 4 bases, 2 bases remained unmatched. The CDR3 contains 15 residues. Germline CDR1 and CDR2: MGHRA and YSYEKL. The CDR3 region has the DNA TGCGCCAGCAGCCCGGGACTAGCGGGACCAGATACGCAGTATTTT. Amino acids: CASSPGLAGPDTQYF.

This clone appeared a few times. The chain has TRBV19 and TRBJ2-7; 8 nucleotides line up with TRBD1. Trimming at V came to 7 bases and at J to 3 bases, leaving 8 bases not matched to a gene. The germline gives CDR1 LNHDA, CDR2 SQIVND (reference sequence). The CDR3 consists of 14 residues. CDR3 loop: CASNPGQVFYEQYF. The DNA of the CDR3 is TGTGCCAGTAACCCGGGACAGGTTTTCTACGAGCAGTACTTC.

For this clone: An end of the junction does not agree with germline; a read error may underlie this. The chain links TRBV7-9 to TRBJ2-3; D is possibly TRBD2 (5 bases). Germline V lookup: CDR1 SEHNR, CDR2 FQNEAQ (reference sequence). This CDR3 is 15 amino acids long. CDR3 bases: TGTGCCAGCAGCTTGGGTCCAGCGGCCACATATACGCAGTATTTT. Translation: CASSLGPAATYTQYF.